Listed below are T cell receptor beta chains from one sample, sequenced in a study of Ad26.COV2.S vaccination and SARS-CoV-2 variants. Using immunoSEQ multiplex PCR, the repertoire was profiled, and TCRdb retains in-frame clones only, with some absent. The table lists about 450,000 clones, approximately 89% of them singletons. Sequences were derived from peripheral blood, sampled in a trial of Ad26.COV2.S vaccine versus placebo. These receptors were collected from a person aged 18 to 59 who received the Ad26.COV2.S COVID-19 vaccine or a placebo. The conserved cysteine and the conserved F or W are not part of the CDR3 here.

V	CDR3
TRBV19	ASSLGPSGGNSPLH
TRBV7-8	ASGFGEWDTQY
TRBV11-2	ASSLVVAGELF
TRBV20-1	SAPSYNEQF
TRBV2	ASLRWGSGNTIY
TRBV3-1/TRBV3-2	ASSLSSGRNIQY
TRBV13	ASTLRPFGDTQY
TRBV2	ASSGRGLYGYT
TRBV5-1	ASSQVGGDTQY
TRBV18	ASSRGSTGNTEAF
TRBV7-9	ASSRGGTSSSYNEQF
TRBV9	ASSAQASSGNTIY
TRBV7-9	ASSLLSSGNTIY
TRBV11-3	ASSLVLAGSGDTQY
TRBV29-1	SVEAWGNYGYT
TRBV19	ASSVITAATGELF
TRBV7-3	ASSPQPPGQGTEAF
TRBV6-2/TRBV6-3	ASSYSGAYGYT
TRBV6-6	ASSYLASGRNEQF
TRBV7-9	ASLGQGSYNEQF
TRBV11-3	ASSLDLGDTQY
TRBV6-5	ASSFVGTGESPLH
TRBV5-6	ASSPGGYTEAF
TRBV5-4	ASSLDPSSYEQY
TRBV6-4	ASSDTAGGPNEQF
TRBV6-5	ASRRQGAVETQY
TRBV5-1	ASSPSPSSGNTIY
TRBV6-4	ASSSARGSNQPQH
TRBV6-5	ASRGWGNTIY
TRBV28	ASSEGVAYSNQPQH
TRBV7-6	ASSGTSEHTQY
TRBV19	ASNPEATNEKLF
TRBV27	ASRPGGSLYEQY
TRBV7-8	ASSLVFTEAF
TRBV3-1/TRBV3-2	ASSQPAQPGTDTQY
TRBV2	ASTGGRGSSNQPQH
TRBV5-1	ASSPSGAGANVLT
TRBV3-1/TRBV3-2	ASSQLPGVDGYT
TRBV24-1	ATSDLRIGAGETQY
TRBV6-6	ASSYLQDNSPLH
TRBV5-1	ASKRTSGANVLT
TRBV24-1	ATSDLGSGTGDNEQF
TRBV11-3	ASSLAALGPFDEQF
TRBV27	ASSSDRGNYGYT